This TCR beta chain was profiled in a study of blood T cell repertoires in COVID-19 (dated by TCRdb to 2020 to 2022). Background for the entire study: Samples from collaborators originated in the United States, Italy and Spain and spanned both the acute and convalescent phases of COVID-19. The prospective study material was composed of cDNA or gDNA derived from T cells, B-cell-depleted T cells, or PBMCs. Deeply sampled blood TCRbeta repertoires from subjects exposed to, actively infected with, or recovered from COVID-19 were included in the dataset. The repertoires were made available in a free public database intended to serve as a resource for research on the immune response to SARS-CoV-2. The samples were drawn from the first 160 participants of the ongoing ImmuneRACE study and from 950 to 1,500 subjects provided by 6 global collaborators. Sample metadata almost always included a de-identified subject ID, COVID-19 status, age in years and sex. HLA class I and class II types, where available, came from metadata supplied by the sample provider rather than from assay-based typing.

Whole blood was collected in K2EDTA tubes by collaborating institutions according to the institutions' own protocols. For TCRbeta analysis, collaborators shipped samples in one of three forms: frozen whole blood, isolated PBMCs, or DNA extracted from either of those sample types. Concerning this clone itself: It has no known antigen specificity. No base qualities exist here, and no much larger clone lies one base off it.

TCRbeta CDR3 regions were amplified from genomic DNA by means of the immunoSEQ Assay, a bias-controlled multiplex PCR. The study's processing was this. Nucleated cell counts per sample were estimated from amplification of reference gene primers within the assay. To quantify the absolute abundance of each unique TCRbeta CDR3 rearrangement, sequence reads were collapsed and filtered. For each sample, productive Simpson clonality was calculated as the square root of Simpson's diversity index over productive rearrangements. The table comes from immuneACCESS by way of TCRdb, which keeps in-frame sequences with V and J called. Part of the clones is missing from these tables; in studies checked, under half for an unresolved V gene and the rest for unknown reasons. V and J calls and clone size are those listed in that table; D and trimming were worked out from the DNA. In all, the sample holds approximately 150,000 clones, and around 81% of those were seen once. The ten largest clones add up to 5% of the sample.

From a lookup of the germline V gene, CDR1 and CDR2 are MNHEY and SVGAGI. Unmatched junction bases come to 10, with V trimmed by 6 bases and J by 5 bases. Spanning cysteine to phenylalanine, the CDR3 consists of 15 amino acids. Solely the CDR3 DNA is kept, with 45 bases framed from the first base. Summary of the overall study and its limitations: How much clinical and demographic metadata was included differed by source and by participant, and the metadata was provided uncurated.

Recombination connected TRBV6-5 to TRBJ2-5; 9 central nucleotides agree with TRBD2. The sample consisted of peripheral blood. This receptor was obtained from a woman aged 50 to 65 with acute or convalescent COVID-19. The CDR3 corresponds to CASSRNSGGDETQYF. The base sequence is TGTGCCAGCAGCCGGAATAGCGGGGGCGATGAGACCCAGTACTTC.